The 20 T cell receptor beta chains below were found in one sample sequenced in a study of STAT5B mutations in CD4+ large granular lymphocyte leukemia (dated by TCRdb to the early 2020s). The protocol used for the library was the immunoSEQ multiplex PCR assay. TCRdb obtained this table from immuneACCESS and retained in-frame rearrangements with V and J assigned. These tables miss some clones; where compared with another copy, unresolved V genes account for less than half of the shortfall, and the remainder is unexplained. Recorded for this sample are about 30,000 clones; 78% of them occurred a single time. The ten largest make up roughly 2.5% of the sample. Material: CD4+ T cells from blood buffy coats. These receptors were collected from a human donor in good health.

This clone was detected a few times. This rearrangement joins TRBV28 to TRBJ1-1; TRBD1 agrees at 8 bases. CDR1 MDHEN and CDR2 SYDVKM come from the germline V gene. The ends lost 6 bases at V and 4 bases at J; junction bases unmatched: 4. The CDR3 covers 13 residues. The CDR3 spells CASRRTGGTEAFF. The DNA of the CDR3 is TGTGCCAGCAGGCGAACAGGGGGCACTGAAGCTTTCTTT.

The J gene is TRBJ1-2, the V gene TRBV5-1; D is possibly TRBD1 (5 bases). V was pared by 3 bases and J by 1 base, with 16 bases between. The CDR3 has 16 residues. The germline CDR1 and CDR2 sequences are SGHRS and YFSETQ. The CDR3: CASSSGRVPVNYGYTF. The CDR3 nucleotides are TGCGCCAGCAGCTCAGGGCGGGTACCCGTTAACTATGGCTACACCTTC.

This chain uses TRBV29-1 with TRBJ2-7; TRBD1 aligns across 8 bases. Trimming removed 4 bases from V and 4 bases from J; junction bases left unmatched: 6. Germline CDR1 is SQVTM and CDR2 is ANQGSEA. This CDR3 has 13 residues. The CDR3 protein is CSVGQGARYEQYF. CDR3 sequence (DNA): TGCAGCGTTGGGCAGGGGGCGCGGTACGAGCAGTACTTC.

The chain is built from TRBV30 and TRBJ2-3, with D hard to call. This CDR3 has 15 residues. Germline-derived CDR1 and CDR2 are GTSNPN and SVGIG (reference sequence). Trimming cost V 0 bases and J 3 bases, with 13 bases left between them. CDR3 DNA sequence: TGTGCCTGGAGTGTAGGTGGGCTCGGTACAGATACGCAGTATTTT. Translating gives CAWSVGGLGTDTQYF. The full variable domain, rest sourced from reference TRBV30 and TRBJ2-3, is SQTIHQWPATLVQPVGSPLSLECTVEGTSNPNLYWYRQAAGRGLQLLFYSVGIGQISSEVPQNLSASRPQDRQFILSSKKLLLSDSGFYLCAWSVGGLGTDTQYFGPGTRLTVL.

V and J are TRBV10-3 and TRBJ1-5; TRBD1 might be the D (5 bases). The CDR3 is made up of 16 amino acids. The germline V gene has CDR1 ENHRY and CDR2 SYGVKD. V was trimmed by 5 bases and J by 3 bases, leaving 17 bases between them. CDR3 sequence: CAISQFFQGDNQPQHF. The CDR3 region has the DNA TGTGCCATCAGTCAGTTTTTTCAGGGCGACAATCAGCCCCAGCATTTT.

The gene calls are TRBV7-3 and TRBJ2-1; tentatively, D is TRBD1 or TRBD2 (5 bases each). The V gene's germline CDR1 is SGHTA and CDR2 FQGTGA. V lost 5 bases, J lost 7 bases, and 18 bases lay in between. The CDR3 covers 15 residues. CDR3 nucleotides: TGTGCCAGCAGCCCTCGTCAGGGACCGGAGAATGAGCAGTTCTTC. It yields the protein CASSPRQGPENEQFF.

This chain links TRBV27 with TRBJ1-2; a weak D match, TRBD1 (5 bases). V dropped 4 bases and J dropped 9 bases, with 18 bases sitting between them. Germline V gene data show CDR1 as MNHEY and CDR2 as SMNVEV (reference sequence). The CDR3 has 14 amino acids. CDR3 sequence reads: CASSSQGDRMSYTF. The CDR3 region has the DNA TGTGCCAGCAGTTCCCAAGGGGATAGAATGAGCTACACCTTC.

V is TRBV11-2 and J is TRBJ2-5; no reliable D call. The germline V gene encodes CDR1 SGHAT and CDR2 FQNNGV. The CDR3 contains 13 residues. V shed 1 base and J shed 4 bases, with 7 bases lying between them. The CDR3 loop reads CASSLAQRETQYF. CDR3 DNA: TGTGCCAGCAGCTTAGCACAGCGAGAGACCCAGTACTTC.

This clone appeared once. The V and J genes are TRBV6-1 and TRBJ2-1, with 7 bases lining up with TRBD2. Unmatched junction bases numbered 9, after V lost 5 bases and J lost 5 bases. Germline V CDR1 and CDR2: MNHNS, SASEGT. This CDR3 is built from 15 residues. CDR3 DNA: TGTGCCAGCAGTCGGGGAGGGGTTCTCGACAATGAGCAGTTCTTC. Protein sequence: CASSRGGVLDNEQFF.

J is TRBJ1-5 and V is TRBV12-2; whether TRBD1, the table's D call, matches the DNA was not checked. TRBV12-2 is recorded as a pseudogene. This CDR3 spans 17 amino acids. The CDR3 here is CASRLGQGRGSNQPQHF. CDR3 bases: TGTGCAAGTCGCTTAGGACAGGGAAGAGGTAGCAATCAGCCCCAGCATTTT.

The chain recombines TRBV7-9 with TRBJ2-2; D tentatively reads TRBD1 or TRBD2 (5 bases each). Germline V gene lookup returns CDR1 SEHNR and CDR2 FQNEAQ (reference sequence). This CDR3 contains 15 residues. Trimming shortened V by 4 bases and J by 5 bases, and 14 bases separated the two germline ends. The CDR3 bases are TGTGCCAGCAGCTCCCTGGGACGGATAACCGGGGAGCTGTTTTTT. This sequence encodes CASSSLGRITGELFF.

There are a few counts of this clone. V usage is TRBV7-9 and J usage is TRBJ1-1; 7 positions match TRBD1. CDR3 length: 13 residues. From germline, CDR1 is SEHNR and CDR2 FQNEAQ (reference sequence). J lost 4 bases, V lost 10 bases, and 9 bases had no gene match. CDR3 sequence reads: CATEGQTGTEAFF. CDR3 DNA sequence: TGTGCCACTGAGGGACAGACAGGCACTGAAGCTTTCTTT.

The chain recombines TRBV4-3 with TRBJ2-7; TRBD1 or TRBD2 may be the D gene (6 bases each). This CDR3 is built from 15 residues. Trimming took 3 bases from V and 5 from J, leaving 17 bases between them. Germline loops: CDR1 LGHNA, CDR2 YSLEER. This CDR3 reads CASSQVGGRLDEQYF. The CDR3 DNA is TGCGCCAGCAGCCAGGTTGGGGGGCGCCTGGACGAGCAGTACTTC.

This clone was detected only a few times. CDR3 in amino acids: CASSFRQFNQPQHF. The CDR3 DNA reads as TGTGCCAGCAGTTTTCGGCAGTTCAATCAGCCCCAGCATTTT. The chain joins TRBV28 to TRBJ1-5; no clear D gene. Germline CDR1 is MDHEN and CDR2 is SYDVKM. V lost 3 bases, J lost 3 bases, and 9 bases lay in between. The CDR3 is 14 residues long.

The chain joins TRBV9 to TRBJ2-1; 7 bases agree with TRBD2. The CDR3 is 15 residues long. CDR1 and CDR2 from the germline V gene are SGDLS and YYNGEE. V shed 4 bases, J shed 2 bases, and the junction held 6 bases outside the gene matches. In nucleotides, the CDR3 is TGTGCCAGCAGCACCCGACGGGGGGCCTACAATGAGCAGTTCTTC. Its translation: CASSTRRGAYNEQFF. Based on the CDR3 plus reference TRBV9 and TRBJ2-1, the full variable domain is DSGVTQTPKHLITATGQRVTLRCSPRSGDLSVYWYQQSLDQGLQFLIQYYNGEERAKGNILERFSAQQFPDLHSELNLSSLELGDSALYFCASSTRRGAYNEQFFGPGTRLTVL.

V and J are TRBV4-2 and TRBJ2-5; 9 positions agree with TRBD1. With 4 bases clipped from V and 0 bases from J, the junction kept 6 bases outside the gene matches. Germline V gives CDR1 LGHNA, CDR2 YNFKEQ. This CDR3 is 16 amino acids long. CDR3 loop: CASSPTGGTYQETQYF. The DNA for the CDR3 is TGTGCCAGCAGCCCCACAGGGGGCACGTACCAAGAGACCCAGTACTTC.

J is TRBJ2-5 and V is TRBV7-2; the D gene is possibly TRBD2 (5 bases). Trimming stripped 3 bases from V and 1 base from J, with 9 bases between. This CDR3 contains 14 residues. Germline assignment: CDR1 SGHTA and CDR2 FQGNSA. The CDR3 DNA follows: TGTGCCAGCAGCTTCTCGGGAATCCAAGAGACCCAGTACTTC. Protein sequence: CASSFSGIQETQYF.

V usage is TRBV9 and J usage is TRBJ2-5; 11 nucleotides agree with TRBD2. J lost 3 bases, V lost 3 bases, and 7 bases had no gene match. Looked up from germline, CDR1 is SGDLS and CDR2 is YYNGEE. This CDR3 spans 16 amino acids. The CDR3 loop reads CASSERGGLAEETQYF. The CDR3 coding sequence is TGTGCCAGCAGCGAGAGGGGGGGACTAGCGGAAGAGACCCAGTACTTC. The full variable domain, with the rest looked up from reference TRBV9 and TRBJ2-5, is DSGVTQTPKHLITATGQRVTLRCSPRSGDLSVYWYQQSLDQGLQFLIQYYNGEERAKGNILERFSAQQFPDLHSELNLSSLELGDSALYFCASSERGGLAEETQYFGPGTRLLVL.

The chain joins TRBV19 to TRBJ2-4; 8 bases match TRBD1. The CDR3 is 15 residues long. V was clipped by 3 bases and J by 9 bases; unmatched bases: 10. Germline CDR1 reads LNHDA; CDR2 reads SQIVND (reference sequence). CDR3 DNA sequence: TGTGCCAGTAGTATTGTGGACAGGGCTGTCCCCATTCAGTACTTC. It yields the protein CASSIVDRAVPIQYF.

The chain couples TRBV21-1 to TRBJ2-6. TRBV21-1 is a pseudogene segment. CDR3 length: 19 residues. The CDR3 DNA reads TGTGCCAGCCGTTTTACTGCCTCCATCGCAGACCTTGGGGCCAACGTCCTGACTTTC. The encoded protein is CASRFTASIADLGANVLTF.